This T cell receptor beta chain was recovered during a study of blood T cell repertoires in COVID-19. As for the study in general: PBMCs, B-cell-depleted T cells, or T cells were the source of the cDNA or gDNA that made up the material.

In the source study's methods: It was from reference gene primer amplification that nucleated cell counts were estimated. Generated by immunoSEQ multiplex PCR, the TCRdb table keeps only in-frame clones and is missing some. V and J calls and clone size follow that table, whereas D and trimming were derived from the DNA. The profile shows about 120,000 clones, more than 75% of them singletons. The CDR3 is 16 residues long. V lost 2 bases and J lost 3; bases outside the gene matches: 3. Germline V lookup: CDR1 SGHTA, CDR2 FQGTGA. This TCR derives from a woman aged 45-65 years with acute or convalescent COVID-19. The genes are TRBV7-3 and TRBJ2-5; 13 nucleotides align to TRBD2. The source material was peripheral blood. DNA of the CDR3: TGTGCCAGCAGCTTACCCGGACTAGCGGGGGAAGAGACCCAGTACTTC. Its translation: CASSLPGLAGEETQYF.